A single sample gave rise to the 20 T cell receptor beta chains below, sequenced in a study of blood T cell repertoires in COVID-19. The method was immunoSEQ multiplex PCR; TCRdb's version includes in-frame clones alone and lacks a portion of them. In the table there are 100,000 to 150,000 clones, around 80% of which are singletons. Sequenced sample: peripheral blood. Receptor source: a man between 25 and 39 years old with COVID-19, enrolled during active disease.

This chain uses TRBV2 with TRBJ2-7; possibly TRBD1 for D (5 bases). V was trimmed by 7 bases and J by 7 bases, leaving 20 bases between them. This CDR3 is built from 14 residues. Germline CDR1 reads SNHLY; CDR2 reads FYNNEI. Written as DNA, the CDR3 is TGTGCCAGCAAAGGTTTCGGCAGGGCTTGGGAGCAGTACTTC. Encoded protein: CASKGFGRAWEQYF.

V and J are TRBV25-1 and TRBJ2-1, with 8 nucleotides matching TRBD2. CDR1 is MGHDK, CDR2 SYGVNS, per germline. Trimming cost V 2 bases and J 4 bases; bases outside gene matches: 4. This CDR3 is built from 15 residues. The chain's CDR3 is CASSELTSGYNEQFF. The CDR3 coding sequence is TGTGCCAGCAGTGAACTTACTAGCGGATACAATGAGCAGTTCTTC.

The gene calls are TRBV3-1 (or the pseudogene TRBV3-2) and TRBJ1-5; D may be TRBD1 (6 bases). V was cut by 0 bases and J by 7 bases, with 13 bases left in between. Germline V lookup: CDR1 LGHDT, CDR2 YNNKEL (reference sequence). The CDR3 has 15 residues. The CDR3 protein is CASSQDYRVQQPQHF. The CDR3 DNA is TGTGCCAGCAGCCAAGATTACAGGGTTCAACAGCCCCAGCATTTT.

The CDR3 loop reads CASSSGNLNYGYTF. DNA of the CDR3: TGTGCCAGCAGTTCGGGTAACCTTAACTATGGCTACACCTTC. The chain has TRBV2 and TRBJ1-2; no clear D gene. Per the germline V gene, CDR1 is SNHLY and CDR2 is FYNNEI. Trimming removed 5 bases at V and 1 base at J, with 11 bases between. The CDR3 has 14 amino acids.

The rearrangement joins TRBV6-6 to TRBJ2-1, with D tentatively TRBD2 (7 bases). CDR1 and CDR2 (germline): MNHNY, SVGAGI (reference sequence). This CDR3 has 12 residues. Trimming stripped 5 bases from V and 6 bases from J, with 8 bases between. The CDR3 bases are TGTGCCAGCAGTCGGGGGGCCAATGAGCAGTTCTTC. It yields the protein CASSRGANEQFF.

The V call is TRBV18, the J call TRBJ1-2, with 9 bases fitting TRBD1. Trimming at V came to 3 bases and at J to 1 base, leaving 6 bases not matched to a gene. The CDR3 has 16 residues. From germline, CDR1 is KGHSH and CDR2 LQKENI. CDR3 region: CASSPSGTGNNYGYTF. The CDR3 region has the DNA TGTGCCAGCTCACCGTCCGGGACAGGGAATAACTATGGCTACACCTTC. The full variable domain, its missing parts supplied by reference TRBV18 and TRBJ1-2, is NAGVMQNPRHLVRRRGQEARLRCSPMKGHSHVYWYRQLPEEGLKFMVYLQKENIIDESGMPKERFSAEFPKEGPSILRIQQVVRGDSAAYFCASSPSGTGNNYGYTFGSGTRLTVV.

The sample holds a few counts of this clone. The chain has TRBV7-9 and TRBJ1-2; D is uncertain. Looked up from germline, CDR1 is SEHNR and CDR2 is FQNEAQ (reference sequence). The V and J ends lost 5 bases and 5 bases respectively, with 9 bases between them. CDR3 length: 12 residues. In nucleotides, the CDR3 is TGTGCCAGCAGCCCGACAAGTTATGGCTACACCTTC. It yields the protein CASSPTSYGYTF.

The chain recombines TRBV5-4 with TRBJ2-3; 12 bases map to TRBD2. Germline trimming cut 4 bases from V and 6 bases from J; bases unmatched to any gene: 18. CDR1 is SGHNT and CDR2 is YYREEE in the germline V gene (reference sequence). There are 19 residues in the CDR3. The chain's CDR3 is CASSREMRAPGTSGDTQYF. CDR3 DNA sequence: TGTGCCAGCAGCCGTGAGATGCGAGCCCCCGGGACTAGCGGGGATACGCAGTATTTT.

In its sample, this clone was seen once. The J gene is TRBJ1-2, the V gene TRBV6-5, with 7 positions matching TRBD1. The CDR3 has 14 amino acids. Germline V gene data show CDR1 as MNHEY and CDR2 as SVGAGI. J gave up 3 bases and V 2 bases, and 3 bases lay outside the gene matches. Here the CDR3 reads CASSYAGTDYGYTF. Here the CDR3 DNA reads TGTGCCAGCAGTTACGCCGGGACAGACTATGGCTACACCTTC.

The V and J genes are TRBV28 and TRBJ2-7; 9 nucleotides match TRBD1. Germline V lookup: CDR1 MDHEN, CDR2 SYDVKM. V was clipped by 5 bases and J by 3 bases; unmatched bases: 11. This CDR3 region has 16 residues. The CDR3 protein is CASSALGGTGIYEQYF. DNA of the CDR3: TGTGCCAGCAGTGCCCTAGGGGGGACAGGGATCTACGAGCAGTACTTC.

The CDR3 DNA is TGTGCCAGCAGCCCCTGGGACTTTCCTAACTATGGCTACACCTTC. Its protein product is CASSPWDFPNYGYTF. This chain joins TRBV9 and TRBJ1-2; the D gene is possibly TRBD1 (5 bases). In germline, CDR1 is SGDLS, CDR2 YYNGEE. The germline V and J ends were trimmed by 4 bases and 0 bases, with 13 bases remaining between them. This CDR3 has 15 residues.

The chain employs TRBV6-5 and TRBJ1-2; D is perhaps TRBD1 (5 bases). V lost 0 bases, J lost 8 bases, and 10 bases lay in between. From germline, CDR1 is MNHEY and CDR2 SVGAGI. There are 13 residues in the CDR3. CDR3 nucleotide sequence: TGTGCCAGCAGTTACTCTCAGGGCGCGGGCTACACCTTC. Residues: CASSYSQGAGYTF.

The gene calls are TRBV9 and TRBJ2-3; 12 bases map to TRBD2. Trimming removed 3 bases from V and 3 bases from J; junction bases left unmatched: 5. Per the germline V gene, CDR1 is SGDLS and CDR2 is YYNGEE. The CDR3 runs 16 residues. The CDR3 spells CASSERLAGETDTQYF. For the CDR3, the DNA is TGTGCCAGCAGCGAGCGACTAGCGGGAGAAACAGATACGCAGTATTTT.

The chain combines TRBV7-9 with TRBJ2-2; D is perhaps TRBD2 (6 bases). The CDR3 has 16 residues. Germline CDR1 and CDR2: SEHNR and FQNEAQ (reference sequence). V gave up 5 bases and J gave up 5 bases, with 18 bases separating them. The CDR3 sequence: CASSPEWWGGTGELFF. The CDR3 nucleotides read TGTGCCAGCAGCCCCGAGTGGTGGGGAGGAACCGGGGAGCTGTTTTTT.

The rearrangement joins TRBV28 to TRBJ1-2; 7 bases fit TRBD1. Per germline, CDR1 MDHEN and CDR2 SYDVKM. The CDR3 totals 16 residues. V was clipped by 6 bases and J by 5 bases; unmatched bases: 15. The CDR3 sequence is CASSSMRVTGNYGYTF. CDR3 bases: TGTGCCAGCAGCTCGATGCGGGTGACAGGGAATTATGGCTACACCTTC.

The chain has TRBV19 and TRBJ2-7; D uncertain. Trimming removed 5 bases at V and 7 bases at J, with 15 bases between. The CDR3 is 13 amino acids. CDR1 is LNHDA, CDR2 SQIVND, per germline (reference sequence). The CDR3 nucleotides read TGTGCCAGTAGTTCAGGAATAGAACGGGAGCAGTACTTC. This translates into CASSSGIEREQYF. Based on the CDR3 plus reference TRBV19 and TRBJ2-7, the full variable domain is DGGITQSPKYLFRKEGQNVTLSCEQNLNHDAMYWYRQDPGQGLRLIYYSQIVNDFQKGDIAEGYSVSREKKESFPLTVTSAQKNPTAFYLCASSSGIEREQYFGPGTRLTVT.

The V gene is TRBV11-3, the J gene TRBJ2-2; TRBD1 aligns across 7 bases. The V and J ends lost 6 bases and 0 bases, in that order; junction bases with no gene match: 13. The CDR3 covers 18 residues. CDR1 and CDR2 from the germline V gene are SGHNT and YENEEA. For the CDR3, the DNA is TGTGCCAGCAGTAACCCTCGACAGGGACCCGCGAACACCGGGGAGCTGTTTTTT. This codes for CASSNPRQGPANTGELFF.

The rearrangement uses TRBV4-2 and TRBJ1-2; TRBD1 might be the D (5 bases). The CDR3 is 15 amino acids. Germline V gene data show CDR1 as LGHNA and CDR2 as YNFKEQ. Trimming removed 0 bases at V and 12 bases at J, with 20 bases between. The CDR3 nucleotides read TGTGCCAGCAGCCAAGATCTGGGCGGGGGGAGCCCCCACACCTTC. Translated: CASSQDLGGGSPHTF.

The chain links TRBV29-1 to TRBJ2-7; 7 bases line up with TRBD1. V shed 7 bases and J 1 base; nucleotides not matched to a gene: 7. Germline values: CDR1 SQVTM, CDR2 ANQGSEA. This CDR3 spans 13 amino acids. CDR3 in DNA: TGCAGCGCTGGACGGGACAGTTCCTACGAGCAGTACTTC. Translation gives CSAGRDSSYEQYF.

The chain couples TRBV7-2 to TRBJ1-5, with D tentatively TRBD1 (6 bases). Trimming removed 1 base from V and 1 base from J, with 11 bases in between. The germline gives CDR1 SGHTA, CDR2 FQGNSA. CDR3 length: 16 residues. The CDR3, as DNA: TGTGCCAGCAGCTTAGTACAGGGTATCAGCAATCAGCCCCAGCATTTT. Its protein is CASSLVQGISNQPQHF.